The 11 T cell receptor beta chains presented below share a single source sample, sequenced in a study of T cells expressing NK-cell markers. TCRdb re-analyzed the 5' RACE reads; it lists each CDR3 protein once, without DNA. This repertoire includes 350,000 to 450,000 distinct CDR3 sequences. The sequenced sample consisted of blood T cells: a sorted CD56 or NKG2C T cell subset, CD4+ or CD8+ T cells, or bulk PBMC T cells (not recorded which). These receptors were collected from a man aged 18-70 years in good health.

The chain recombines TRBV3-1 with TRBJ2-3; TCRdb picks TRBD2, but there is no DNA to check that call. Germline V gene lookup returns CDR1 LGHDT and CDR2 YNNKEL (reference sequence). This CDR3 contains 16 residues. The CDR3 spells CASSPRLTSTTDTQYF.

This rearrangement joins TRBV28 to TRBJ2-7; the D call of TRBD2 rests on TCRdb alone, since no DNA is present to check it. The CDR3 spans 14 residues. The germline gives CDR1 MDHEN, CDR2 SYDVKM. CDR3 loop: CASSPRRGSGEQYF.

The J gene is TRBJ1-1, the V gene TRBV28; TCRdb's D gene call, TRBD1, goes unchecked for lack of DNA. In germline, CDR1 is MDHEN, CDR2 SYDVKM. The CDR3 has 16 amino acids. CDR3: CASSSGTGGTIIEAFF.

This clonotype is labeled medium-sized based on frequency. The chain is built from TRBV3-1 and TRBJ2-3; as DNA is missing, the TRBD2 call by TCRdb cannot be tested. Germline V CDR1 and CDR2: LGHDT, YNNKEL (reference sequence). The CDR3 extends over 15 amino acids. The CDR3 protein is CASSSGLAGKDTQYF.

The chain links TRBV12-3 or TRBV12-4 to TRBJ1-5. This CDR3 contains 12 residues. CDR3 loop: CASSRVDQPQHF.

The V call is TRBV7-2, the J call TRBJ1-6; TCRdb lists TRBD1, though no DNA is available to test this call. This CDR3 spans 16 amino acids. Germline CDR1 is SGHTA and CDR2 is FQGNSA. CDR3 loop: CASSLSGTGYNSPLHF.

This chain uses TRBV7-2 with TRBJ2-7. The CDR3 is made up of 14 amino acids. The germline V gene has CDR1 SGHTA and CDR2 FQGNSA. The CDR3 loop is CASSTWTLTYEQYF.

The genes are TRBV11-2 and TRBJ2-7. The CDR3 spans 12 residues. Germline values: CDR1 SGHAT, CDR2 FQNNGV. CDR3 region: CASSLSSNEQYF.

The chain joins TRBV18 to TRBJ1-1. This CDR3 comprises 12 residues. Germline assignment: CDR1 KGHSH and CDR2 LQKENI. This CDR3 is CASSPTGAGAFF.

The chain has TRBV6-1 and TRBJ2-5; as DNA is missing, the TRBD2 call by TCRdb cannot be tested. This CDR3 comprises 14 residues. Germline lookup yields CDR1 MNHNS and CDR2 SASEGT. The CDR3 sequence is CASSASRSRETQYF.

The chain combines TRBV5-1 with TRBJ2-1; the D call from TCRdb, TRBD2, cannot be confirmed without DNA. CDR1 is SGHRS, CDR2 YFSETQ, per germline. This CDR3 has 13 amino acids. The CDR3 loop reads CASSSAQRGEQFF. Variable domain in full (rest from reference TRBV5-1 and TRBJ2-1): KAGVTQTPRYLIKTRGQQVTLSCSPISGHRSVSWYQQTPGQGLQFLFEYFSETQRNKGNFPGRFSGRQFSNSRSEMNVSTLELGDSALYLCASSSAQRGEQFFGPGTRLTVL.